These T cell receptor beta chains were read from a single sample in a study of CD8+ T cells in alopecia areata. Clones were sequenced by immunoSEQ multiplex PCR, and TCRdb holds only the in-frame ones, with some missing. The sample comprises 180,000 or so clones, 67% of which are singletons, and over 9.5% rests with the top ten. Material: CD8+ T cells sorted from blood, obtained at week 0. The receptors shown here come from a human donor with alopecia areata. CDR3s include the opening cysteine and the closing phenylalanine or tryptophan. The D gene is left open where the match is weak. Not all rows give a size; the values are once, few, many and, for expanded clones, a class.

d_gene | j_gene | v_gene | abundance | CDR3nt | CDR3aa
- | TRBJ2-1 | TRBV27 | - | TGTGCCAGCAGTTTATCGCTAGCAGGGGAGCCCCATGAGCAGTTCTTC | CASSLSLAGEPHEQFF
- | TRBJ2-1 | TRBV2 | - | TGTGCCAGCAGTGTAAGCCCAGAGGGAACGAATGAGCAGTTCTTC | CASSVSPEGTNEQFF
- | TRBJ1-2 | TRBV29-1 | - | TGCAGCGTTGAAGACAGGGGTTATGGCTACACCTTC | CSVEDRGYGYTF
TRBD1 | TRBJ1-5 | TRBV13 | - | TGTGCCAGCAGCTTGGGACAGGGGGCCCAGCATTTT | CASSLGQGAQHF
TRBD1 | TRBJ1-2 | TRBV4-2 | - | TGTGCCAGCAGCCACCCCCAGGGGGGGGTAGCCTATGGCTACACCTTC | CASSHPQGGVAYGYTF
- | TRBJ1-5 | TRBV2 | - | TGTGCCAGCAGGGCAGGGTATCAGCCCCAGCATTTT | CASRAGYQPQHF
- | TRBJ2-1 | TRBV5-6 | - | TGTGCCAGCAGCTTGGTGGCAGGGGACGGGGGGCCCTTCTATGAGCAGTTCTTC | CASSLVAGDGGPFYEQFF
- | TRBJ2-3 | TRBV5-1 | - | TGCGCCAGCAGCTTGGAAGGGATGCGGGGAGCTAGCACAGATACGCAGTATTTT | CASSLEGMRGASTDTQYF
TRBD1 | TRBJ2-1 | TRBV7-9 | - | TGTGCCAGCAGCTTAACCAACCGGGACAGGGCCCATGAGCAGTTCTTC | CASSLTNRDRAHEQFF
- | TRBJ1-2 | TRBV2 | once | TGTGCCAGAAGAGAGGACAGTTCCTATGGCTACACCTTC | CARREDSSYGYTF
- | TRBJ2-1 | TRBV13 | - | TGTGCCATCTCTCGACAGTCCGGTGGGGTAAATGAGCAGTTCTTC | CAISRQSGGVNEQFF
- | TRBJ1-2 | TRBV27 | - | TGTGCCAGCAGTTTAAATCCCCGACCTCGTGATGGCTACACCTTC | CASSLNPRPRDGYTF
- | TRBJ1-1 | TRBV5-1 | - | TGCGCCAGCAGCTCGATACAAGAGAACACTGAAGCTTTCTTT | CASSSIQENTEAFF
- | TRBJ1-3 | TRBV7-9 | - | TGTGCCAGCAGCTTTTTTACGGGAGAGTCTGGAAACACCATATATTTT | CASSFFTGESGNTIYF
- | TRBJ1-1 | TRBV27 | few | TGTGCCAGCAGTTTAGTAGAGAACACTGAAGCTTTCTTT | CASSLVENTEAFF
TRBD2 | TRBJ2-1 | TRBV5-1 | - | TGCGCCAGCAGCTATGGCGGGGGGAATGAGCAGTTCTTC | CASSYGGGNEQFF
- | TRBJ2-6 | TRBV4-2 | - | TGTGCCAGCAGCCAAGAAGGCCCTGGGGCCAACGTCCTGACTTTC | CASSQEGPGANVLTF
- | TRBJ1-5 | TRBV6-1 | - | TGTGCCACCCTCCGGATGAAACCTAGCAATCAGCCCCAGCATTTT | CATLRMKPSNQPQHF